Below, 32 T cell receptor beta chains from the same sample are listed, as sequenced in a study of cytomegalovirus exposure and HLA in healthy donors. Use of 60 Vbeta and 13 Jbeta primers characterized the PCR. Measured with immunoSEQ multiplex PCR; TCRdb has only the in-frame clones, and not every one. The table shows about 140,000 clones, with about 75% occurring only once. The sequenced sample was PBMCs. The receptors stem from a man younger than 30 in good health and CMV-seropositive.

The CDR3 nucleotides read TGCGCCACCCGCGAGGATTACTTTTATGGCTACACCTTC. This gives the protein CATREDYFYGYTF. The rearrangement joins TRBV10-2 to TRBJ1-2; the D is unclear. This CDR3 has 13 residues. Germline-derived CDR1 and CDR2 are WSHSY and SAAADI. V was trimmed by 10 bases and J by 5 bases, leaving 17 bases between them.

The genes are TRBV30 and TRBJ2-7, with 10 bases matching TRBD2. CDR1 and CDR2 from the germline V gene are GTSNPN and SVGIG (reference sequence). This CDR3 has 15 residues. V was clipped by 0 bases and J by 5 bases; unmatched bases: 7. The CDR3 reads CAWSVLSSGRDEQYF. The CDR3 DNA follows: TGTGCCTGGAGTGTCTTATCCAGCGGGAGGGACGAGCAGTACTTC.

This clone was seen more than once but under ten times. This chain connects TRBV6-1 to TRBJ2-3; TRBD2 might be the D (6 bases). Germline V gives CDR1 MNHNS, CDR2 SASEGT. This CDR3 spans 15 amino acids. V gave up 3 bases and J gave up 2 bases, with 12 bases separating them. CDR3 in amino acids: CASSDAAGLTDTQYF. The CDR3 DNA sequence: TGTGCCAGCAGTGATGCAGCGGGCCTCACAGATACGCAGTATTTT.

In this sample, this clone turned up a few times. The V gene is TRBV27, the J gene TRBJ1-5, with TRBD1 matching 7 bases. The CDR3 loop spans 13 amino acids. Trimming took 5 bases from V and 5 from J; bases not matched to a gene: 3. Germline V CDR1 and CDR2: MNHEY, SMNVEV (reference sequence). CDR3 protein: CASSTGEYQPQHF. Written as DNA, the CDR3 is TGTGCCAGCAGTACAGGGGAGTATCAGCCCCAGCATTTT.

V and J are TRBV19 and TRBJ2-7; TRBD2 might be the D (6 bases). This CDR3 has 15 residues. The germline gives CDR1 LNHDA, CDR2 SQIVND (reference sequence). Between the trimmed V and J ends, which lost 11 bases and 2 bases, there was a span of 22 bases. The CDR3 protein is CAPLVPQGGPYEQYF. In DNA, the CDR3 is TGTGCCCCTCTCGTCCCGCAGGGAGGTCCCTACGAGCAGTACTTC.

The chain recombines TRBV6-5 with TRBJ2-7, with TRBD1 identical over 12 bases. Trimming at V came to 5 bases and at J to 4 bases, leaving 3 bases not matched to a gene. The CDR3 contains 14 residues. Germline V CDR1 and CDR2: MNHEY, SVGAGI. The CDR3 is CASSPGQGAYEQYF. The CDR3 coding sequence is TGTGCCAGCAGTCCGGGACAGGGGGCGTACGAGCAGTACTTC.

The chain recombines TRBV27 with TRBJ2-2; D unclear. Deletions cut 4 bases from V and 6 bases from J, with 9 bases between. CDR3 length equals 13 residues. The germline V gene has CDR1 MNHEY and CDR2 SMNVEV (reference sequence). The CDR3 DNA sequence: TGTGCCAGCAGTTCCGTATTTTCCGGGGAGCTGTTTTTT. It specifies CASSSVFSGELFF.

CDR3 protein: CASSAEGVPGQPQHF. The CDR3 nucleotides are TGTGCCAGCTCCGCGGAAGGGGTTCCCGGTCAGCCCCAGCATTTT. V usage is TRBV18 and J usage is TRBJ1-5, with D possibly matching TRBD1 (5 bases). The V end lost 6 bases, the J end lost 6 bases, and 18 bases lay between the germline ends. The V gene's germline CDR1 is KGHSH and CDR2 LQKENI. The CDR3 covers 15 residues.

This clone was detected only a few times. The chain carries TRBV5-8 and TRBJ1-5; maybe TRBD1 (6 bases). The CDR3 covers 14 residues. The germline V gene has CDR1 SGHTS and CDR2 YDEGEE. V was trimmed by 4 bases and J by 6 bases, leaving 14 bases between them. CDR3: CASSLGGWGQPQHF. In nucleotides, the CDR3 is TGTGCCAGCAGCCTAGGGGGTTGGGGTCAGCCCCAGCATTTT.

V usage is TRBV7-2 and J usage is TRBJ2-1, with 9 nucleotides matching TRBD2. Trimming removed 0 bases from V and 10 bases from J; junction bases left unmatched: 7. Germline lookup yields CDR1 SGHTA and CDR2 FQGNSA. This CDR3 region has 15 residues. CDR3 region: CASSLAGLAGSEQFF. Here the CDR3 DNA reads TGTGCCAGCAGCTTAGCAGGGCTAGCGGGAAGCGAGCAGTTCTTC. Together with reference TRBV7-2 and TRBJ2-1, the CDR3 gives the full variable domain: GAGVSQSPSNKVTEKGKDVELRCDPISGHTALYWYRQSLGQGLEFLIYFQGNSAPDKSGLPSDRFSAERTGGSVSTLTIQRTQQEDSAVYLCASSLAGLAGSEQFFGPGTRLTVL.

This rearrangement joins TRBV2 to TRBJ2-1; TRBD2 agrees at 8 bases. The germline gives CDR1 SNHLY, CDR2 FYNNEI. The CDR3 contains 16 residues. V shed 7 bases, J shed 8 bases, and the junction held 16 bases outside the gene matches. CDR3 DNA: TGTGCCAGCACGCCGAGGAAAAGCGGGAGTAGGTATGAGCAGTTCTTC. Protein product: CASTPRKSGSRYEQFF.

The chain uses TRBV6-1 and TRBJ2-7; TRBD1 is a possible D gene (5 bases). The germline CDR1 and CDR2 sequences are MNHNS and SASEGT. The V end lost 6 bases, the J end lost 2 bases, and 17 bases lay between the germline ends. The CDR3 runs 15 residues. CDR3 residues: CASRSDSHPTYEQYF. In nucleotides, the CDR3 is TGTGCCAGCAGGAGCGACAGTCACCCCACCTACGAGCAGTACTTC.

This chain connects TRBV28 to TRBJ2-7; D is perhaps TRBD1 (5 bases). The CDR3 contains 15 residues. V was shortened by 7 bases and J by 0 bases, with 16 bases between the two germline ends. In germline, CDR1 is MDHEN, CDR2 SYDVKM. The DNA for the CDR3 is TGTGCCAGCAAATCCTTAGACAGAAACTCCTACGAGCAGTACTTC. Translated, it gives CASKSLDRNSYEQYF.

The CDR3 loop is CASSLEWGGEQYF. The CDR3 DNA reads TGTGCCAGCAGCCTAGAGTGGGGGGGGGAGCAGTACTTC. The chain carries TRBV7-9 and TRBJ2-5; 7 nucleotides line up with TRBD2. This CDR3 is 13 amino acids long. Germline V gives CDR1 SEHNR, CDR2 FQNEAQ (reference sequence). Trimming took 5 bases from V and 11 from J; bases not matched to a gene: 11.

J is TRBJ2-7 and V is TRBV2; 7 nucleotides line up with TRBD1. V shed 11 bases and J 2 bases; nucleotides not matched to a gene: 27. This CDR3 has 19 residues. Germline assignment: CDR1 SNHLY and CDR2 FYNNEI. CDR3 in amino acids: CAVKGQTAGTDFAPYEQYF. CDR3 bases: TGTGCCGTCAAGGGGCAAACGGCCGGGACAGACTTCGCCCCCTACGAGCAGTACTTC.

This sequence joins TRBV7-9 and TRBJ1-2; unclear D gene. CDR3 length: 14 amino acids. V dropped 5 bases and J dropped 6 bases, with 16 bases sitting between them. The germline V gene encodes CDR1 SEHNR and CDR2 FQNEAQ (reference sequence). In nucleotides, the CDR3 is TGTGCCAGCAGCCTGGGAGACAATCGAGATGGCTACACCTTC. Translated, it gives CASSLGDNRDGYTF.

The rearrangement links TRBV6-1 to TRBJ1-3; TRBD1 aligns across 7 bases. In germline, CDR1 is MNHNS, CDR2 SASEGT. The CDR3 extends over 14 amino acids. After removal of 7 bases from V and 8 bases from J, the junction contained 11 bases not matched to a gene. CDR3 in DNA: TGTGCCAGCAAGGCGCACAGGGGATCGGACACCATATATTTT. It yields the protein CASKAHRGSDTIYF.

J is TRBJ1-1 and V is TRBV10-3; D not certain. The CDR3 totals 14 residues. From germline, CDR1 is ENHRY and CDR2 SYGVKD. The V gene lost 6 bases and the J gene lost 3 bases, with 14 bases spanning the gap. The CDR3 loop is CAIRWSDEDTEAFF. CDR3 bases: TGTGCCATCAGATGGTCAGACGAGGACACTGAAGCTTTCTTT.

The V call is TRBV6-1, the J call TRBJ2-7; TRBD1 matches at 9 bases. Germline trimming cut 7 bases from V and 2 bases from J; bases unmatched to any gene: 6. Germline loops: CDR1 MNHNS, CDR2 SASEGT. The CDR3 sequence is 14 residues long. The CDR3, as DNA: TGTGCCAGCACCCTGGACAGGGGACCCTACGAGCAGTACTTC. Translated, it gives CASTLDRGPYEQYF.

The chain carries TRBV29-1 and TRBJ2-3; TRBD1 is a possible D gene (6 bases). The germline V gene encodes CDR1 SQVTM and CDR2 ANQGSEA. CDR3 length: 16 residues. Between the trimmed V and J ends, which lost 0 bases and 6 bases, there was a span of 19 bases. The CDR3 DNA sequence: TGCAGCGTTGAAGATCTGGGGACAAGGCCGACCGATACGCAGTATTTT. Protein product: CSVEDLGTRPTDTQYF.

Worth noting for this clone: The junction shows a germline mismatch at one end, possibly a read error. The chain is built from TRBV6-1 and TRBJ2-7; the match to TRBD2 covers 8 bases. CDR3 length: 15 amino acids. Germline values: CDR1 MNHNS, CDR2 SASEGT. DNA of the CDR3: TGTGCCAGCAGTCAAGCTAGCGGGCGGTCCTACGAGCAGTACTTC. Its protein is CASSQASGRSYEQYF.

The genes are TRBV6-4 and TRBJ2-7; possible D gene TRBD1, 6 bases. The length of the CDR3 is 14 residues. The V end was cut by 4 bases, the J end by 7 bases, with 17 bases between. Germline V gives CDR1 MRHNA, CDR2 SNTAGT. The CDR3 here is CASSGQGMLCEQYF. In nucleotides, the CDR3 is TGTGCCAGCAGTGGGCAGGGGATGTTATGTGAGCAGTACTTC.

About this clone: Other DNA variants within this sample encode the same CDR3. This sequence joins TRBV4-1 and TRBJ1-5; 7 bases fit TRBD1. V trimming: 2 bases; J trimming: 4 bases; junction bases outside the gene matches: 2. From germline, CDR1 is MGHRA and CDR2 YSYEKL. The CDR3 is 14 amino acids. The DNA for the CDR3 is TGCGCCAGCAGCCAAAACAGGGGTAATCAGCCCCAGCATTTT. As protein: CASSQNRGNQPQHF.

The rearrangement links TRBV18 to TRBJ2-7; 10 bases are shared with TRBD1. Looked up from germline, CDR1 is KGHSH and CDR2 is LQKENI. The V segment lost 6 bases and the J segment 3 bases; nucleotides outside the gene matches: 2. The CDR3 contains 13 residues. CDR3 sequence (DNA): TGTGCCAGCTCCGACAGGGGGCTCTACGAGCAGTACTTC. Translation gives CASSDRGLYEQYF.

V usage is TRBV5-1 and J usage is TRBJ2-3; a weak D match, TRBD2 (6 bases). CDR3 size: 14 residues. The V and J ends lost 3 bases and 0 bases respectively, with 8 bases between them. CDR1 is SGHRS, CDR2 YFSETQ, per germline. Here the CDR3 reads CASSSSGSTDTQYF. DNA of the CDR3: TGCGCCAGCAGCTCAAGCGGGAGCACAGATACGCAGTATTTT.

The V and J genes are TRBV5-1 and TRBJ2-7; TRBD2 matches 8 bases. V shed 0 bases and J 5 bases; nucleotides not matched to a gene: 4. CDR1 is SGHRS, CDR2 YFSETQ, per germline. CDR3 length equals 14 residues. CDR3 DNA: TGCGCCAGCAGCTTGGCGGGGGGGAAGAACGAGCAGTACTTC. Residues: CASSLAGGKNEQYF.

The chain has TRBV28 and TRBJ1-2; D not resolved. Trimming took 2 bases from V and 4 from J, leaving 11 bases between them. Germline CDR1 is MDHEN and CDR2 is SYDVKM. CDR3 length: 14 residues. In DNA form, the CDR3 reads TGTGCCAGCAGTTTAAGTCTACAGCTCTATGGCTACACCTTC. Translating it yields CASSLSLQLYGYTF.

The CDR3 sequence is CASSYRGLAGVDTQYF. The CDR3 DNA follows: TGTGCCAGCAGCTATAGGGGACTAGCGGGAGTAGATACGCAGTATTTT. The chain carries TRBV7-3 and TRBJ2-3; 14 bases are shared with TRBD2. With V trimmed by 4 bases and J by 5 bases, 5 bases remained unmatched. This CDR3 has 16 residues. Per the germline V gene, CDR1 is SGHTA and CDR2 is FQGTGA.

The gene calls are TRBV6-1 and TRBJ1-3; tentative D call: TRBD1 (6 bases). Trimming took 7 bases from V and 11 from J, leaving 24 bases between them. The CDR3 has 15 amino acids. CDR1 and CDR2 (germline): MNHNS, SASEGT. The chain's CDR3 is CASTLGGAPLTAIYF. The CDR3 coding sequence is TGTGCCAGCACCCTAGGGGGGGCCCCCCTGACGGCCATATATTTT.

The chain employs TRBV5-1 and TRBJ2-1; possibly TRBD2 for D (6 bases). V gave up 1 base and J gave up 8 bases, with 13 bases separating them. Germline V gives CDR1 SGHRS, CDR2 YFSETQ. CDR3 length equals 14 residues. The chain's CDR3 is CASSLQASADEQFF. CDR3 sequence (DNA): TGCGCCAGCAGCTTGCAGGCTAGCGCTGATGAGCAGTTCTTC.

The chain recombines TRBV4-2 with TRBJ2-1, with 7 nucleotides matching TRBD2. V lost 0 bases to trimming and J lost 2 bases; unmatched junction nucleotides: 4. CDR3 size: 16 residues. Germline-derived CDR1 and CDR2 are LGHNA and YNFKEQ. CDR3 in DNA: TGTGCCAGCAGCCAAGATCCTAGCGGAACCTACAATGAGCAGTTCTTC. As protein: CASSQDPSGTYNEQFF.

This chain joins TRBV9 and TRBJ2-1; 8 bases align to TRBD2. The CDR3 contains 16 residues. The junction had 10 bases not matched to a gene; V was cut back by 3 bases and J by 5 bases. Germline V gene sequence: CDR1 SGDLS, CDR2 YYNGEE. CDR3 in DNA: TGTGCCAGCAGCGCCCCGGTAACTAGCGGAAACAATGAGCAGTTCTTC. Encoded protein: CASSAPVTSGNNEQFF.